This TCR beta chain was recovered during a study of shared clonotypes between healthy human individuals. The run depth of the assay was deep. Clones were read by immunoSEQ multiplex PCR, and TCRdb kept only the in-frame ones, dropping some. Here the sample spans around 550,000 clones, around 96% being singletons. This CDR3 is 15 amino acids long. Per germline, CDR1 ENHRY and CDR2 SYGVKD. Trimming stripped 10 bases from V and 0 bases from J, with 16 bases between. The sequence derives from a woman in her thirties in good health. The chain uses TRBV10-3 and TRBJ2-1; D uncertain. The sample comprised naive CD4+ T cells sorted from blood. Subset defined: CD45RA+ positively selected. The CDR3 nucleotides are TGTGCCACCTTACGTACTGTCGGCTCCTACAATGAGCAGTTCTTC. Translation gives CATLRTVGSYNEQFF.